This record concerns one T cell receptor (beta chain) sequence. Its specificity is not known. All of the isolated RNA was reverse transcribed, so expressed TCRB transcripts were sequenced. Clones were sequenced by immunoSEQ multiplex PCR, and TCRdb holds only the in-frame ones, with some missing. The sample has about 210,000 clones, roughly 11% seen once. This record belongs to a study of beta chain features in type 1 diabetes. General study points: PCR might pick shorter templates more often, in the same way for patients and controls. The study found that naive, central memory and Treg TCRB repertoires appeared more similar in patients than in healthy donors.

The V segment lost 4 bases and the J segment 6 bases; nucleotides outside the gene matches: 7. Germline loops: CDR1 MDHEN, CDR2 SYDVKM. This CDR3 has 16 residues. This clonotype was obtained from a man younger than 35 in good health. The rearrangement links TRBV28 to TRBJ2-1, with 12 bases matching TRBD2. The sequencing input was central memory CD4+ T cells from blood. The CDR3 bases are TGTGCCAGCAGTTCCTCGGGACTAGCGGGTGCCAATGAGCAGTTCTTC. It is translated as CASSSSGLAGANEQFF.